These T cell receptor beta chains were read from a single sample in a study of blood T cell repertoires in COVID-19. Libraries were prepared by immunoSEQ multiplex PCR; TCRdb keeps only in-frame clonotypes and omits some of them. The sample includes about half a million clones, approximately 91% of them seen just once. Specimen: PBMCs or T cells enriched from blood (not recorded which). These TCRs come from a woman in her sixties or seventies who had recovered from COVID-19. Each CDR3 is given with its conserved first and last residue. The order of the fields is clone size, D gene, J gene, V gene, CDR3 protein, CDR3 DNA. A D gene is named only where the DNA matches it firmly. The size entry is marked missing in some rows and otherwise reads once, few, many or a size class.

. . TRBJ1-2 TRBV28 CASSFQQAYGYTF TGTGCCAGCAGTTTCCAACAGGCCTATGGCTACACCTTC
. . TRBJ1-3 TRBV10-3 CAISDPMGSSGNTIYF TGTGCCATCAGTGACCCCATGGGGAGCTCTGGAAACACCATATATTTT
. . TRBJ2-2 TRBV2 CASTGRGDGVGELFF TGTGCCAGCACCGGCCGCGGGGACGGCGTCGGGGAGCTGTTTTTT
. . TRBJ1-4 TRBV25-1 CASSEFGANEKLFF TGTGCCAGCAGTGAATTCGGGGCTAATGAAAAACTGTTTTTT
. TRBD1 TRBJ1-2 TRBV27 CASSVTGGPGGGYTF TGTGCCAGCAGTGTGACAGGGGGCCCCGGTGGTGGCTACACCTTC
. . TRBJ1-2 TRBV27 CASAGGDYGYTF TGTGCCAGCGCGGGGGGGGACTATGGCTACACCTTC
few TRBD1 TRBJ1-6 TRBV3-1/TRBV3-2 CASSYRGGGSSPLHF TGTGCCAGCAGCTACAGGGGGGGAGGGAGTTCACCCCTCCACTTT
. . TRBJ1-3 TRBV6-5 CASSYQISSGNTIYF TGTGCCAGCAGTTACCAGATCTCCTCTGGAAACACCATATATTTT
. . TRBJ1-5 TRBV24-1 CATSDSRRRGGNQPQHF TGTGCCACCAGTGATTCCCGTCGAAGGGGTGGCAATCAGCCCCAGCATTTT
. TRBD1 TRBJ1-4 TRBV2 CASNSQGRVEKLFF TGTGCCAGCAACTCACAGGGGCGGGTTGAAAAACTGTTTTTT
. . TRBJ1-6 TRBV6-2/TRBV6-3 CASSYGTLTRNSPLHF TGTGCCAGCAGTTATGGTACCTTGACACGTAATTCACCCCTCCACTTT
. TRBD2 TRBJ2-1 TRBV24-1 CATSETTSGGGNEQFF TGTGCCACCAGTGAGACGACTAGCGGGGGGGGGAATGAGCAGTTCTTC
. . TRBJ1-6 TRBV5-6 CASSLDRTGSYNSPLHF TGTGCCAGCAGCCTCGACAGGACGGGGTCCTATAATTCACCCCTCCACTTT
. TRBD1 TRBJ1-2 TRBV13 CASSFATGRNYGYTF TGTGCCAGCAGCTTTGCGACAGGGAGAAACTATGGCTACACCTTC
once . TRBJ2-3 TRBV27 CATASVRFTDTQYF TGTGCCACCGCGTCAGTGAGGTTCACAGATACGCAGTATTTT
. TRBD1 TRBJ1-5 TRBV19 CASSLETGVGYSNQPQHF TGTGCCAGTAGTTTGGAGACAGGGGTGGGCTATAGCAATCAGCCCCAGCATTTT
. . TRBJ1-5 TRBV15 CATSRDLVGANQPQHF TGTGCCACCAGCAGAGATCTGGTAGGGGCCAATCAGCCCCAGCATTTT
. TRBD2 TRBJ2-1 TRBV5-1 CASSLSGGAENEQFF TGCGCCAGCAGCTTATCCGGGGGGGCCGAAAATGAGCAGTTCTTC
. . TRBJ1-1 TRBV6-5 CASSEGQGGITEAFF TGTGCCAGCTCCGAAGGTCAGGGCGGGATCACTGAAGCTTTCTTT